This T cell receptor (beta chain) came from a study of the immune and genomic landscape of osteosarcoma (dated by TCRdb to the early 2020s). Concerning the study at large: The overall cohort included about 51 pediatric and adult patients with high-grade osteosarcoma, and the median age at diagnosis was around 28 years (range 5-81). The cohort was enriched for poor-risk disease, as unfavorable pathologic response to standard therapy was shown in about 73% of the cohort and approximately 69% of the cohort were deceased. Patients in the overall cohort were roughly 65% male, and roughly 76% presented with localized disease at diagnosis. To define immunogenic potential, the study profiled osteosarcoma specimens using whole genome, RNA and T-cell receptor sequencing along with immunohistochemistry and reverse phase protein arrays. The osteosarcoma immunogenomic landscape was characterized by integrating TCR sequencing results with transcriptome, protein array and immunostaining data. The study aimed to explain the limited clinical activity of immune checkpoint inhibitors in osteosarcoma. Three patients contributed two samples from the same tumor site.

Post-treatment primary, local recurrence and metastasis tumors from poor-prognosis patients were used as specimens. This clone was seen only a few times. No cognate antigen has been identified for it. No clone much larger than this one lies a single base away; base qualities are absent. The CDR3 covers 17 residues, taking in both the cysteine and the phenylalanine. Here the CDR3 DNA is all that survives: 51 bases in frame from base 1. The V end loses 0 bases and the J end loses 0 bases, and a stretch of 14 bases separates them. According to the germline V gene (reference sequence), CDR1 reads GTSNPN and CDR2 reads SVGIG. TCR beta chain CDR3 regions were immunosequenced using the ImmunoSEQ Assay (Adaptive Biotechnologies). In the authors' own workflow: The ImmunoSEQ Analyzer platform was used to export TCRB rearrangements, read counts, read proportions and gene usage. T-cell clonality was calculated from productive rearrangements as 1 minus Pielou's evenness. In the clonal space homeostasis analysis, clonotypes were binned as rare, small, medium, large or hyperexpanded (0.01 to 1 of the repertoire). TCR productive clonality was compared across immune clusters C1, C2 and C3 using the Wilcoxon rank sum test. What TCRdb holds here is the immuneACCESS table cut down to in-frame rearrangements. Part of the clones is not present; checked against another copy, under half of the missing clones reflect an unresolved V gene, and the others are unexplained. Clone size and V and J calls were adopted from that table, with D and trimming inferred from the DNA. This sample lists fewer than 1,200 clones; roughly three fifths were detected once. Together, the top ten hold under 30% of the sample.

The investigation overall reported the following: Higher TCR productive clonality was observed in the immune-hot C3 cluster than in the cold C1 cluster, although TCR productive clonality remained low overall. Clonality benchmarks came from external normal skin and healthy peripheral blood data rather than matched normal tissue. In five cases, a single hyperexpanded clone dominated the repertoire, and each of these five cases had fewer than 100 T-cell clonotypes. Productive TCR clonality was low overall, averaging 0.09 with a maximum of roughly 0.3, suggesting limited T-cell clonal expansion. Matched blood was collected from only a couple of patients, alongside the frozen tumor specimens. Because osteosarcoma is rare and all possible samples were collected, sample size was not determined by any statistical method.

This receptor was obtained from a man aged 70-80 years with osteosarcoma. The age is the age at diagnosis. Sequences were obtained from tumor tissue from a local recurrence in the femur. This sample's cell subset or site label indicates: locally recurrent osteosarcoma tumor. The chain is encoded by TRBV30 joined to TRBJ1-4, with the D gene not clear enough to name. The sequence in DNA is TGTGCCTGGAGTGTATTGGCAGGTAGAACAACTAATGAAAAACTGTTTTTT. Translated, this is CAWSVLAGRTTNEKLFF.